This is a list of T cell receptor beta chains from one sample in a study of blood T cells in healthy people across ages. TCRdb re-derived calls from the 5' RACE reads in MiXCR, one entry per CDR3 protein. The sample shows 1 million or so distinct CDR3 sequences, around 45% of them seen only once. The specimen was blood. These receptors were collected from a woman aged 55-70 years in good health. CDR3s include the opening cysteine and the closing phenylalanine or tryptophan. A D gene is named only where the DNA matches it firmly. Clone sizes are given selectively: once, few, many, or a class where the clone is expanded.

V gene	D gene	J gene	clone size	CDR3 protein	CDR3 DNA
TRBV27	TRBD2	TRBJ2-3	.	CASSLSGSYTDTQYF	TGTGCCAGCAGTTTAAGCGGGAGTTACACAGATACGCAGTATTTT
TRBV9	.	TRBJ2-1	.	CASSVGGEQFF	TGTGCCAGCAGCGTGGGGGGTGAGCAGTTCTTC
TRBV27	TRBD2	TRBJ2-1	.	CASHSGISGNEQFF	TGTGCCAGCCATAGCGGGATTTCCGGCAATGAGCAGTTCTTC
TRBV7-9	TRBD1	TRBJ2-7	few	CASSARDRGNEQYF	TGTGCCAGCAGCGCCCGGGACAGGGGAAACGAGCAGTACTTC
TRBV4-3	TRBD2	TRBJ2-1	.	CASRISGGPRQFF	TGCGCCAGCAGGATTAGCGGGGGGCCGCGGCAGTTCTTC
TRBV20-1	TRBD1	TRBJ1-5	many	CSARRGQGRGQPQHF	TGCAGTGCTAGGCGGGGACAGGGGAGGGGTCAGCCCCAGCATTTT
TRBV4-1	TRBD2	TRBJ2-3	.	CASSQGSGRETSTDTQYF	TGCGCCAGCAGCCAAGGTAGCGGGAGGGAAACTAGCACAGATACGCAGTATTTT
TRBV29-1	.	TRBJ2-1	.	CSVEELGNEQFF	TGCAGCGTTGAAGAGCTCGGTAATGAGCAGTTCTTC
TRBV20-1	.	TRBJ2-1	.	CSADPLGPSSNEQFF	TGCAGTGCCGACCCTCTAGGGCCCAGCAGCAATGAGCAGTTCTTC
TRBV6-5	TRBD2	TRBJ2-1	.	CASSYSIGRRDNEQFF	TGTGCCAGCAGTTACTCGATCGGGAGGAGGGACAATGAGCAGTTCTTC
TRBV10-2	.	TRBJ2-3	.	CASRDPPESTDTQYF	TGCGCCAGCAGAGACCCTCCGGAAAGCACAGATACGCAGTATTTT
TRBV29-1	.	TRBJ2-1	.	CSVDGAEQFF	TGCAGCGTTGATGGAGCTGAGCAGTTCTTC
TRBV3-1	.	TRBJ2-2	.	CASSQDRISANTGELFF	TGTGCCAGCAGCCAAGATCGAATCTCGGCGAACACCGGGGAGCTGTTTTTT
TRBV29-1	.	TRBJ2-6	.	CSVAGIGANVLTF	TGCAGCGTTGCGGGGATTGGGGCCAACGTCCTGACTTTC
TRBV28	TRBD1	TRBJ1-5	.	CASTLGQNNQPQHF	TGTGCCAGCACTCTGGGACAGAACAATCAGCCCCAGCATTTT
TRBV7-2	.	TRBJ2-1	few	CASSLDQLGEQFF	TGTGCCAGCAGCTTAGACCAGCTCGGTGAGCAGTTCTTC
TRBV30	.	TRBJ2-7	.	CAWSVGRHYEQYF	TGTGCCTGGAGTGTTGGACGGCACTACGAGCAGTACTTC